This T cell receptor beta chain was identified during a study of blood T cell repertoires in COVID-19. The CDR3 is 17 amino acids. Trimming pared 1 base from V and 1 base from J, leaving 14 bases between. CDR1 is LGHDT and CDR2 is YNNKEL in the germline V gene (reference sequence). Methods used by the authors: The assay estimated nucleated cells by amplifying reference gene primers. Method: immunoSEQ multiplex PCR; TCRdb's copy keeps in-frame clones and lacks some. The DNA gave D and trimming, while V, J and clone size come from that table. The repertoire has 140,000 to 150,000 clones, about 89% of them found once; the top ten carry approximately 10%. Adults between roughly 18 and 95 years of age took part from some 25 US areas.

This clonotype was obtained from a man in his 60s who had recovered from COVID-19. Input material: PBMCs or T cells enriched from blood (not recorded which). The V call is TRBV3-1 (or the pseudogene TRBV3-2), the J call TRBJ2-4; tentatively, D is TRBD2 (7 bases). The CDR3 nucleotides are TGTGCCAGCAGCCAAGTGCGGGGGCCCGGGGCCAAAAACATTCAGTACTTC. Translation: CASSQVRGPGAKNIQYF.